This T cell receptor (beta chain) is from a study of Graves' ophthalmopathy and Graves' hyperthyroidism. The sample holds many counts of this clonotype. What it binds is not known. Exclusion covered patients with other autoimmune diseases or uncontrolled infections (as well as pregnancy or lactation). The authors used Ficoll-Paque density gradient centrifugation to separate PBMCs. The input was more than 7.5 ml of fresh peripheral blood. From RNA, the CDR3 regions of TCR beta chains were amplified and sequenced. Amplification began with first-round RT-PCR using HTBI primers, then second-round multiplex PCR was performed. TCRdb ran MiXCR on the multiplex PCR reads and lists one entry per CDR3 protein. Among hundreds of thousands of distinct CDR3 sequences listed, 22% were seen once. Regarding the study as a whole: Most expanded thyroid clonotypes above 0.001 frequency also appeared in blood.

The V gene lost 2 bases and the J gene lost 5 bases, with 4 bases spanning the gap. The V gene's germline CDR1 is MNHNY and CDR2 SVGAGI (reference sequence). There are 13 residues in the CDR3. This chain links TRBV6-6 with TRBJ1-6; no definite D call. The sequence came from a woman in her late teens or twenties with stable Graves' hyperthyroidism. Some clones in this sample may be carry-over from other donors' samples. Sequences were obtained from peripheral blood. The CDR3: CASSYGNNSPLHF. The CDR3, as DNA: TGTGCCAGCAGTTACGGGAATAATTCACCCCTCCACTTT.